Reported below is one TCR beta chain. The antigen remains unidentified. 5'-RACE, quantitative and with molecular barcodes, yielded the TCR beta libraries. TCRdb reprocessed the 5' RACE reads via MiXCR and lists one record per CDR3 protein. The sample has roughly 700,000 distinct CDR3 sequences, 15% to 20% seen once. The data derive from a study of CD8 T cells in ankylosing spondylitis. General study results and limits: Some of the motif variants had earlier been found in reactive arthritis patients' fluid and blood. CD8+ disease-linked clones were present at relatively low frequencies in blood. What seemed typical of ankylosing spondylitis blood was a TCR beta motif built from roughly eight highly homologous variants. From matched ankylosing spondylitis synovial fluid, disease-linked clones were reportedly recovered at significantly enriched levels.

CDR1 and CDR2 (germline): SNHLY, FYNNEI. The CDR3 covers 13 residues. V lost 1 base to trimming and J lost 4 bases, with 7 bases between them. This sequence originates from a male donor with ankylosing spondylitis. Sequencing used blood, either unsorted or a sorted T cell fraction (not recorded which). The chain is built from TRBV2 and TRBJ1-1; D not certain. CDR3 sequence reads: CASSEEAGTEAFF. The CDR3 region has the DNA TGTGCCAGCAGTGAAGAGGCGGGCACTGAAGCTTTCTTT.